This paragraph covers one TCR beta chain sequence. Its antigen is still unknown. A second PCR of 7 to 11 cycles used a sample-barcoded 5' primer and a J-beta primer mix. From the 5' RACE reads, TCRdb called clonotypes with MiXCR, one entry per CDR3 protein. This table holds around 1,100,000 distinct CDR3 sequences, more than 30% found once. The source of the sample is a study of blood T cells in healthy people across ages. Study results and caveats: The diversity estimates, figures obtained from one million T cells, were considered underestimates. Comparison with aged donors showed that long-lived donors had more naive CD4+ cells and higher diversity.

The CDR3 length is 17 residues. Germline lookup yields CDR1 DFQATT and CDR2 SNEGSKA (reference sequence). V shed 1 base and J 1 base; nucleotides not matched to a gene: 10. This chain links TRBV20-1 with TRBJ2-3, with 8 bases matching TRBD2. The receptor was isolated from a man aged 18 to 29 in good health. The sample consisted of blood. The CDR3 nucleotides are TGCAGTGCTAGAGTATCGGGGGGGCATTGGGGCACAGATACGCAGTATTTT. It specifies CSARVSGGHWGTDTQYF.